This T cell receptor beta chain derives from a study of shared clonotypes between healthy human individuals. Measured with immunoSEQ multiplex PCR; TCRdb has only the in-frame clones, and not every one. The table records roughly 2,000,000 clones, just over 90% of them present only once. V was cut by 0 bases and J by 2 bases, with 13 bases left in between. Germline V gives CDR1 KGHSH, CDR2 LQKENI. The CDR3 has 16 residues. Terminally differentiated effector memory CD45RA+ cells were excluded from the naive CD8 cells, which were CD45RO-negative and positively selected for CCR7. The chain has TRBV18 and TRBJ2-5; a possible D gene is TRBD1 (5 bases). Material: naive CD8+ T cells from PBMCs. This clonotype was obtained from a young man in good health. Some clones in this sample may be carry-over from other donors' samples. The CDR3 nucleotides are TGTGCCAGCTCACCACCTTCTGTGGGGCAGCAAGAGACCCAGTACTTC. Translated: CASSPPSVGQQETQYF.